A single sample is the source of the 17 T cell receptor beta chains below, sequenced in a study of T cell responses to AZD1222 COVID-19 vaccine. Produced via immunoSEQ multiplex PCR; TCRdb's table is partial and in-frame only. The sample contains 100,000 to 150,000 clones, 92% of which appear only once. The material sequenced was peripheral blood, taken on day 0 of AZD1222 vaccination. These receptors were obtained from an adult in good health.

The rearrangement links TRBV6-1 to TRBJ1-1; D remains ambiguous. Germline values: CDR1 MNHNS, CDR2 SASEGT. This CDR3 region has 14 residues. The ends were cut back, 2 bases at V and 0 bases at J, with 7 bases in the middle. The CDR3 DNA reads TGTGCCAGCAGTGAAAAGGGCATGAACACTGAAGCTTTCTTT. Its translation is CASSEKGMNTEAFF.

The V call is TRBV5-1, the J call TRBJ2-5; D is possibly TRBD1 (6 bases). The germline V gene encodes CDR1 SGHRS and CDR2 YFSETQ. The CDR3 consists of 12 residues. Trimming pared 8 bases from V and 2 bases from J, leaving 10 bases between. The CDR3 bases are TGCGCCAGTGGACAGATGCAAGAGACCCAGTACTTC. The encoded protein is CASGQMQETQYF.

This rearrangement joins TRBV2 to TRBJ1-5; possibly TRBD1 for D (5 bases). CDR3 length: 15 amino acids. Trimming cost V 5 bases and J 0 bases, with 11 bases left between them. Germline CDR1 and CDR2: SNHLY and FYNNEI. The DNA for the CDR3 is TGTGCCAGCAGTAAGAGGGGCAATAGCAATCAGCCCCAGCATTTT. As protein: CASSKRGNSNQPQHF.

The CDR3 protein is CASSLLTGGRESPLHF. CDR3 coding DNA: TGCGCCAGCAGCTTGTTGACAGGGGGCAGGGAATCACCCCTCCACTTT. The genes are TRBV5-1 and TRBJ1-6; 10 bases align to TRBD1. V lost 1 base and J lost 10; bases outside the gene matches: 8. The CDR3 covers 16 residues. Per the germline V gene, CDR1 is SGHRS and CDR2 is YFSETQ.

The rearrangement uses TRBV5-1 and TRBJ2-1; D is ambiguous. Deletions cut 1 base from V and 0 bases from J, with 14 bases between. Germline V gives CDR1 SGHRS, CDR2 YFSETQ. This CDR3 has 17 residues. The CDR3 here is CASSLHGPLSSYNEQFF. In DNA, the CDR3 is TGCGCCAGCAGCTTGCACGGCCCCCTAAGCTCCTACAATGAGCAGTTCTTC.

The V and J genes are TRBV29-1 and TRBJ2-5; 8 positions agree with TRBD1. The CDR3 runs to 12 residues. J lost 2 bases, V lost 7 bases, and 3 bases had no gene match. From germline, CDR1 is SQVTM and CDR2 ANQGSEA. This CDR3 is CSAGQGQETQYF. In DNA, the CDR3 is TGCAGCGCAGGACAGGGTCAAGAGACCCAGTACTTC.

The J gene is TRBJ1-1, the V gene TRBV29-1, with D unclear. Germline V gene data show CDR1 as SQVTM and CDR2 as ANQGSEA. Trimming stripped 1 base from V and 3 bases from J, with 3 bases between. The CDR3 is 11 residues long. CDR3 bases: TGCAGCGTTGAAGGGGACACTGAAGCTTTCTTT. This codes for CSVEGDTEAFF.

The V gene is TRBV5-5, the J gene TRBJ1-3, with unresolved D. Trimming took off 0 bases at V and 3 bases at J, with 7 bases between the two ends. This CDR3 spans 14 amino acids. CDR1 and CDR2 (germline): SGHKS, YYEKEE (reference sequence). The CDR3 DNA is TGTGCCAGCAGCTTGGGTGGCGGTGGAAACACCATATATTTT. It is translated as CASSLGGGGNTIYF.

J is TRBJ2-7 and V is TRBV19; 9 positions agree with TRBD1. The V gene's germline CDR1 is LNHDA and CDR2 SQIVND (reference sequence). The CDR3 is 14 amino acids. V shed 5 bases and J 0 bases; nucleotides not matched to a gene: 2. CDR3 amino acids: CASSRQGGSYEQYF. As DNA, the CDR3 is TGTGCCAGTAGTCGACAGGGGGGCTCCTACGAGCAGTACTTC.

CDR3 DNA sequence: TGTGCCAGCAGCCTGGTGAGTGGGGCCAACGTCCTGACTTTC. It yields the protein CASSLVSGANVLTF. The J gene is TRBJ2-6, the V gene TRBV3-1 (or the pseudogene TRBV3-2), with no clear D. V was pared by 4 bases and J by 3 bases, with 7 bases between. CDR1 and CDR2 from the germline V gene are LGHDT and YNNKEL (reference sequence). CDR3 length equals 14 residues.

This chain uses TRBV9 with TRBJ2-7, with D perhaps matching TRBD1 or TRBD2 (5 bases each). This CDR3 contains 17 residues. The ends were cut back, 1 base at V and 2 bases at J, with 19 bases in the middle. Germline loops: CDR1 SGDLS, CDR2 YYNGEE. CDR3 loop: CASSVRGGPGVPYEQYF. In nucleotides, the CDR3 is TGTGCCAGCAGCGTACGGGGCGGACCAGGAGTCCCCTACGAGCAGTACTTC.

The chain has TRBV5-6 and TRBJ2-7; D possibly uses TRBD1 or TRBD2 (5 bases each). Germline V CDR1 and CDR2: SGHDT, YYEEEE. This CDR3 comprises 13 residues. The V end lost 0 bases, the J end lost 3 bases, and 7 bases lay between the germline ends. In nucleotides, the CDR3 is TGTGCCAGCAGCTTGGGGGACCTCTACGAGCAGTACTTC. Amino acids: CASSLGDLYEQYF.

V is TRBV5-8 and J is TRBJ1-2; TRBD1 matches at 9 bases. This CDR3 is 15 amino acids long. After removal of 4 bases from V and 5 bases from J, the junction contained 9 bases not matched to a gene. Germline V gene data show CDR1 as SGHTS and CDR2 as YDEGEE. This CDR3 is CASSITTGGLYGYTF. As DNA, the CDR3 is TGTGCCAGCAGCATCACGACAGGGGGTCTGTATGGCTACACCTTC.

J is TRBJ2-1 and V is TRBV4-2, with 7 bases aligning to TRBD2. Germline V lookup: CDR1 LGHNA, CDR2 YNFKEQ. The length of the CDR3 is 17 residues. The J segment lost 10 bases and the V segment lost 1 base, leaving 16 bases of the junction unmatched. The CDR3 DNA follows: TGTGCCAGCAGCCAAGCCCGGCTAGCGGTGTTCAAATCCGAGCAGTTCTTC. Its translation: CASSQARLAVFKSEQFF.

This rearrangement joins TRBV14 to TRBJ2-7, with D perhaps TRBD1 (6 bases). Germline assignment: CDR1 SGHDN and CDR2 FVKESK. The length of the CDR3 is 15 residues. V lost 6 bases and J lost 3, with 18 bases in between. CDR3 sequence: CASSPIDRSLYEQYF. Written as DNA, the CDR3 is TGTGCCAGCAGTCCTATTGACAGGTCGCTCTACGAGCAGTACTTC.

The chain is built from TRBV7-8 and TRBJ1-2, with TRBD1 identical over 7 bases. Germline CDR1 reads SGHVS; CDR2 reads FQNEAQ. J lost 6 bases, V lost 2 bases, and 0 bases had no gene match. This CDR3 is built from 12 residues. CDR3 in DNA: TGTGCCAGCAGCTTACAGGGGGATGGCTACACCTTC. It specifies CASSLQGDGYTF.

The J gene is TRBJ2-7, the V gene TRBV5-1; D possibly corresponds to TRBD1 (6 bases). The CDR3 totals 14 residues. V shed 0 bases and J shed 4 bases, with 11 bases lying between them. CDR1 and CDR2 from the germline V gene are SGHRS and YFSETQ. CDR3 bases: TGCGCCAGCAGCTTGGCTACAGGGCGGTACGAGCAGTACTTC. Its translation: CASSLATGRYEQYF. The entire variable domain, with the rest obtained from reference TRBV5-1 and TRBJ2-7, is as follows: KAGVTQTPRYLIKTRGQQVTLSCSPISGHRSVSWYQQTPGQGLQFLFEYFSETQRNKGNFPGRFSGRQFSNSRSEMNVSTLELGDSALYLCASSLATGRYEQYFGPGTRLTVT.